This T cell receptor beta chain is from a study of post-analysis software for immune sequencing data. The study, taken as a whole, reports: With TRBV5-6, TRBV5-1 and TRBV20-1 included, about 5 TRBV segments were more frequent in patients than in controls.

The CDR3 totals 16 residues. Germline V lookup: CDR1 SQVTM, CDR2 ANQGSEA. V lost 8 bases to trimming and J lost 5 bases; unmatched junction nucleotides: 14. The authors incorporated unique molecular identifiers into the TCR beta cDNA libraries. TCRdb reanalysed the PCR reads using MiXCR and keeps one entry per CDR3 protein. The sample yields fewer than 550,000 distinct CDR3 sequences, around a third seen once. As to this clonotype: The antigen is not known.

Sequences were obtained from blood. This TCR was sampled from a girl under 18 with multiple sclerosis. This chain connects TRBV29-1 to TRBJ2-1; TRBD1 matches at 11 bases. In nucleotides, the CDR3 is TGCAGCCCCGGACAGGGGGCTTGGAACTGCCACAATGAGCAGTTCTTC. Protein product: CSPGQGAWNCHNEQFF.